This T cell receptor (beta chain) was recorded in a study of T cell responses to AZD1222 COVID-19 vaccine. Study-wide points: Researchers report vaccine-associated CD4 TCRs spanning spike, with dominance at 160-218 and 743-854. Repertoires were collected only later (after the peak T cell response had occurred). Close to half of all spike-specific TCRs reportedly target regions of the variants that are unmutated.

The CDR3 has 15 residues. CDR1 is MNHEY, CDR2 SMNVEV, per germline (reference sequence). V lost 3 bases, J lost 2 bases, and 10 bases lay in between. Doses given second, at about 4 or about 12 weeks, were pooled. The assay was immunoSEQ multiplex PCR, and TCRdb's table has in-frame clones only and misses some. Of approximately 150,000 clones listed, 91% are singletons. In the case of this clone: Its specificity is unknown.

Here the sequenced sample was peripheral blood, taken 28 days after the second AZD1222 dose. The J gene is TRBJ2-2, the V gene TRBV27, with TRBD1 as a possible D gene (5 bases). This TCR came from an adult who received the AZD1222 COVID-19 vaccine. The CDR3 here is CASSLFQGNTGELFF. The CDR3 DNA is TGTGCCAGCAGTTTGTTCCAGGGAAACACCGGGGAGCTGTTTTTT.